This section outlines one T cell receptor beta chain sequence together with its context. What it binds is unknown. The sample comes from a study of shared clonotypes between healthy human individuals. Notes on the study in general: What limited the represented genetic and exposure-history diversity was the small number of donors. Around 5.4% of naive CD4 clonotypes were common to several donors.

Libraries were prepared by immunoSEQ multiplex PCR; TCRdb keeps only in-frame clonotypes and omits some of them. The data show over 2 million clones, 85% to 95% seen once. The germline V gene encodes CDR1 MNHEY and CDR2 SMNVEV (reference sequence). The CDR3 loop spans 17 amino acids. J lost 2 bases, V lost 4 bases, and 14 bases had no gene match. Researchers partitioned CD4+ cells into CD45RA+ naive and CD45RA-negative memory subsets. This TCR was sampled from a man aged 18 to 30 in good health. The sequenced sample was naive CD4+ T cells sorted from blood. The subset: CD45RA+ positively selected. The genes are TRBV27 and TRBJ2-7; the match to TRBD2 covers 7 bases. The CDR3 DNA is TGTGCCAGCAGTTCCCACCCCGGCGGGGGTCGTCCCTACGAGCAGTACTTC. Its translation is CASSSHPGGGRPYEQYF.